The clone carrying this T cell receptor beta chain counts as medium-sized. What it binds is not known. The data are from a study of liver allograft versus peripheral blood T cells. In the study overall: Recipients' peripheral blood served as the comparator for T cell receptor repertoires in transplanted livers.

With V trimmed by 3 bases and J by 7 bases, 2 bases remained unmatched. Germline loops: CDR1 SQVTM, CDR2 ANQGSEA. This CDR3 region has 12 residues. TCRdb used MiXCR to reprocess the reads, holding one entry per CDR3 protein. The sample records roughly 2,500 distinct CDR3 sequences, less than 20% being singletons. General study results and limits: Reportedly, the T cell receptor repertoires inside liver allografts were not the same as those in peripheral blood.

The receptor was isolated from a human patient who had a liver transplant. Some of these T cells may belong to the graft donor. The chain recombines TRBV29-1 with TRBJ1-2, with 10 bases fitting TRBD1. The DNA for the CDR3 is TGCAGCGTTGAGGGGACAGGGGCTGGCTACACCTTC. Protein product: CSVEGTGAGYTF.